A selection of T cell receptor beta chains follows, all from one sample in a study of blood T cell repertoires in COVID-19. The table came from immunoSEQ multiplex PCR; TCRdb's copy has only in-frame clones and leaves some out. The data hold approximately 270,000 clones, with nearly 90% observed a single time. Sequenced sample: peripheral blood. The receptors originated from a young man with active or convalescent COVID-19. The CDR3 runs from the conserved cysteine through the conserved F or W. A D gene is named only where the DNA matches it firmly. Clone sizes are given selectively: once, few, many, or a class where the clone is expanded.

TRBD1	NA	TRBV7-3	TRBJ2-3	16	CASSLYGQGGTDTQYF	TGTGCCAGCAGCTTATACGGACAGGGGGGGACAGATACGCAGTATTTT
TRBD2	NA	TRBV5-4	TRBJ2-7	15	CASSSTSGATYEQYF	TGTGCCAGCAGCTCCACTAGCGGGGCTACCTACGAGCAGTACTTC
TRBD2	NA	TRBV14	TRBJ2-5	15	CASSFPGSGSKTQYF	TGTGCCAGCAGCTTCCCTGGTAGCGGGAGCAAGACCCAGTACTTC
NA	NA	TRBV6-5	TRBJ2-2	15	CASKNFYVRTGELFF	TGTGCCAGCAAAAACTTTTACGTGCGCACCGGGGAGCTGTTTTTT
TRBD1	few	TRBV23-1	TRBJ1-6	15	CASSQPGGANSPLHF	TGCGCCAGCAGTCAGCCAGGGGGCGCGAATTCACCCCTCCACTTT
TRBD1	NA	TRBV6-5	TRBJ2-7	14	CASSTDRGIYEQYF	TGTGCCAGCAGCACGGACAGGGGAATCTACGAGCAGTACTTC
NA	NA	TRBV2	TRBJ2-7	15	CASKRQGTNSYEQYF	TGTGCCAGCAAACGCCAGGGGACTAATTCCTACGAGCAGTACTTC
TRBD2	NA	TRBV5-6	TRBJ2-7	16	CASSPRRGGGAYEQYF	TGTGCCAGCAGCCCCCGGCGTGGGGGGGGAGCTTACGAGCAGTACTTC
NA	NA	TRBV27	TRBJ2-7	14	CASSLSVNLDEQYF	TGTGCCAGCAGTTTATCCGTAAATCTCGACGAGCAGTACTTC
TRBD2	NA	TRBV7-8	TRBJ2-1	15	CASSPLAGNKDEQFF	TGTGCCAGCAGCCCGCTAGCGGGGAACAAGGATGAGCAGTTCTTC
NA	few	TRBV9	TRBJ1-6	15	CASSVLSQGNSPLHF	TGTGCCAGCAGCGTACTATCGCAGGGGAATTCACCCCTCCACTTT
TRBD1	NA	TRBV6-2/TRBV6-3	TRBJ1-2	14	CASSPGTGGYGYTF	TGTGCCAGCAGTCCCGGGACAGGCGGGTATGGCTACACCTTC
NA	NA	TRBV2	TRBJ1-1	17	CASSEFPPPGKNTEAFF	TGTGCCAGCAGTGAATTCCCCCCGCCAGGGAAGAACACTGAAGCTTTCTTT
NA	NA	TRBV7-9	TRBJ1-4	15	CASSFETVLSEKLFF	TGTGCCAGCAGCTTTGAGACAGTTTTGAGTGAAAAACTGTTTTTT
TRBD2	NA	TRBV29-1	TRBJ2-3	16	CSAHRFKTGGTDTQYF	TGCAGCGCCCACCGTTTTAAGACGGGAGGGACAGATACGCAGTATTTT
TRBD1	NA	TRBV9	TRBJ1-3	13	CASSVTGGNTIYF	TGTGCCAGCAGCGTGACAGGGGGCAACACCATATATTTT
TRBD2	NA	TRBV7-2	TRBJ2-1	17	CASSYVAGGTGYNEQFF	TGTGCCAGCAGCTATGTAGCGGGGGGGACGGGCTACAATGAGCAGTTCTTC
NA	NA	TRBV28	TRBJ1-2	15	CASRAGVPSWGGYTF	TGTGCCAGCAGGGCAGGGGTCCCCTCATGGGGCGGCTACACCTTC
TRBD1	few	TRBV19	TRBJ1-2	14	CASTRDRSGYGYTF	TGTGCCAGTACTAGGGACAGGTCTGGCTATGGCTACACCTTC
TRBD1	NA	TRBV19	TRBJ1-5	16	CASSVDRGSYNQPQHF	TGTGCCAGTAGCGTGGACAGGGGATCCTACAATCAGCCCCAGCATTTT
TRBD2	NA	TRBV30	TRBJ2-3	14	CAWSLPGGTDTQYF	TGTGCCTGGAGTCTGCCGGGGGGGACAGATACGCAGTATTTT
TRBD2	NA	TRBV5-1	TRBJ2-2	15	CASRKLAGETGELFF	TGCGCCAGCAGAAAACTAGCGGGAGAGACCGGGGAGCTGTTTTTT
TRBD2	NA	TRBV9	TRBJ2-1	16	CASSARSSGRVWEQFF	TGTGCCAGCAGCGCCCGGTCTAGCGGGCGGGTATGGGAGCAGTTCTTC
NA	NA	TRBV30	TRBJ2-5	11	CAWSVGETQYF	TGTGCCTGGAGTGTCGGGGAGACCCAGTACTTC
NA	NA	TRBV5-5	TRBJ2-7	13	CASSVDRPHEQYF	TGTGCCAGCAGCGTTGACAGGCCCCACGAGCAGTACTTC
TRBD2	NA	TRBV7-9	TRBJ2-3	17	CASSRGTSGSSTDTQYF	TGTGCCAGCAGCCGAGGGACTAGCGGGTCTAGCACAGATACGCAGTATTTT
TRBD2	NA	TRBV2	TRBJ2-1	15	CASTRTSGAYNEQFF	TGTGCCAGCACCAGGACTAGCGGAGCCTACAATGAGCAGTTCTTC
NA	NA	TRBV7-9	TRBJ1-1	12	CASSLVETEAFF	TGTGCCAGCAGCTTAGTGGAGACTGAAGCTTTCTTT
TRBD2	NA	TRBV6-2/TRBV6-3	TRBJ2-5	17	CASSFLAGEAPRETQYF	TGTGCCAGCAGTTTCCTAGCGGGGGAGGCCCCCAGAGAGACCCAGTACTTC
NA	NA	TRBV11-2	TRBJ2-7	13	CASSLDIAYEQYF	TGTGCCAGCAGCTTAGATATCGCCTACGAGCAGTACTTC
NA	NA	TRBV6-1	TRBJ2-1	14	CASSEERSYNEQFF	TGTGCCAGCAGTGAAGAACGGAGTTACAATGAGCAGTTCTTC
NA	NA	TRBV4-3	TRBJ2-1	13	CASSQDWLNEQFF	TGCGCCAGCAGCCAAGACTGGCTTAATGAGCAGTTCTTC
TRBD2	few	TRBV7-8	TRBJ2-3	13	CASSLSREGTQYF	TGTGCCAGCAGCTTATCCCGGGAGGGTACGCAGTATTTT
NA	NA	TRBV28	TRBJ1-2	14	CASRDPGLHYGYTF	TGTGCCAGCAGGGATCCGGGACTTCACTATGGCTACACCTTC
TRBD1	few	TRBV3-1/TRBV3-2	TRBJ1-1	19	CASSQGGGTGRVQNTEAFF	TGTGCCAGCAGCCAAGGTGGAGGGACAGGGAGGGTCCAGAACACTGAAGCTTTCTTT
TRBD1	once	TRBV28	TRBJ1-5	17	CASSSKVVTGGNQPQHF	TGTGCCAGCAGCTCCAAGGTTGTGACAGGGGGGAATCAGCCCCAGCATTTT
NA	few	TRBV6-2/TRBV6-3	TRBJ1-2	21	CASSFEAGRKKVSILFYGYTF	TGTGCCAGCAGTTTCGAAGCAGGGAGGAAGAAGGTCTCAATCCTATTCTATGGCTACACCTTC
TRBD1	once	TRBV6-5	TRBJ2-1	15	CASRPTIPGTGEQFF	TGTGCCAGCAGACCGACTATACCCGGGACAGGGGAGCAGTTCTTC
NA	NA	TRBV10-3	TRBJ2-7	12	CAISAQGYEQYF	TGTGCCATCAGCGCTCAGGGGTACGAGCAGTACTTC
TRBD2	NA	TRBV4-1	TRBJ2-2	17	CASSQLGAGAEAGELFF	TGCGCCAGCAGCCAACTAGGAGCGGGGGCGGAAGCCGGGGAGCTGTTTTTT
NA	NA	TRBV5-4	TRBJ2-5	14	CASSLGDYQETQYF	TGTGCCAGCAGCTTAGGGGATTACCAAGAGACCCAGTACTTC
NA	NA	TRBV18	TRBJ1-6	14	CASSPLPDNSPLHF	TGTGCCAGCTCACCACTACCGGATAATTCACCCCTCCACTTT
TRBD1	NA	TRBV7-3	TRBJ1-2	13	CASSAGTGWGYTF	TGTGCCAGCAGCGCAGGGACAGGGTGGGGCTACACCTTC
TRBD1	NA	TRBV5-1	TRBJ2-7	15	CASSLMGQGANEQYF	TGCGCCAGCAGCTTGATGGGACAGGGGGCGAACGAGCAGTACTTC
TRBD1	NA	TRBV5-5	TRBJ2-6	17	CASSPGTGSSGANVLTF	TGTGCCAGCAGCCCGGGGACAGGTTCCTCTGGGGCCAACGTCCTGACTTTC
TRBD2	NA	TRBV27	TRBJ2-1	13	CASRLAGSAEQFF	TGTGCCAGCAGACTAGCGGGATCGGCTGAGCAGTTCTTC
NA	NA	TRBV6-1	TRBJ1-5	14	CASSEAPRGQPQHF	TGTGCCAGCAGTGAAGCCCCAAGGGGTCAGCCCCAGCATTTT